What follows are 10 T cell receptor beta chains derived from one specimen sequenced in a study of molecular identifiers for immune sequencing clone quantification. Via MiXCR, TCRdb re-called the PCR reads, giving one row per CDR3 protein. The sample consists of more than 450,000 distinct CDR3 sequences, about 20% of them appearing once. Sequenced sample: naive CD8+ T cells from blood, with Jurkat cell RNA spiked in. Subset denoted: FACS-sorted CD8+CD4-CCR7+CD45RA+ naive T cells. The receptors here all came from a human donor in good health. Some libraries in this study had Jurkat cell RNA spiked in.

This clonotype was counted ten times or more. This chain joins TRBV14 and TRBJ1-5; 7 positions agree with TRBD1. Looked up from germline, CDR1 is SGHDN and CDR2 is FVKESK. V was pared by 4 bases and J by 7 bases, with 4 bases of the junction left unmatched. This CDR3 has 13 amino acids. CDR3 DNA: TGTGCCAGCAGCCTGGACAGGACACAGCCCCAGCATTTT. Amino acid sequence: CASSLDRTQPQHF.

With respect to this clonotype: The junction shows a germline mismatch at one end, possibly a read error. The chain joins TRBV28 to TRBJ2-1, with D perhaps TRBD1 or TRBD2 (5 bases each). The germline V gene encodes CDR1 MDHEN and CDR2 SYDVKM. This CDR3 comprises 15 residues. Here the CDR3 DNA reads TGTGCCAGCAGTTTGGGGGAATCCGAATACATTGAGCAGTTCTTC. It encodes CASSLGESEYIEQFF. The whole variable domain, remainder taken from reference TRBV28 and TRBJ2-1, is DVKVTQSSRYLVKRTGEKVFLECVQDMDHENMFWYRQDPGLGLRLIYFSYDVKMKEKGDIPEGYSVSREKKERFSLILESASTNQTSMYLCASSLGESEYIEQFFGPGTRLTVL.

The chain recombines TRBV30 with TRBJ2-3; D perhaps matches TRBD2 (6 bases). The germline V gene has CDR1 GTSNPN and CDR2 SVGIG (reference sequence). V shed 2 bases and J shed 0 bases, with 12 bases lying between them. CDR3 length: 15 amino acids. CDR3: CAWSLASDSTDTQYF. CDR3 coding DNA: TGTGCCTGGAGTTTGGCTAGCGACAGCACAGATACGCAGTATTTT.

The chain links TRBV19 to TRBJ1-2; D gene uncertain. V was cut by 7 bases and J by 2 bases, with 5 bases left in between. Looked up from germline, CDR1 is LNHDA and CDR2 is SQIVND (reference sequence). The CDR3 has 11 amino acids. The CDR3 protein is CASIWNYGYTF. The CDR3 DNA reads TGTGCCAGTATTTGGAACTATGGCTACACCTTC.

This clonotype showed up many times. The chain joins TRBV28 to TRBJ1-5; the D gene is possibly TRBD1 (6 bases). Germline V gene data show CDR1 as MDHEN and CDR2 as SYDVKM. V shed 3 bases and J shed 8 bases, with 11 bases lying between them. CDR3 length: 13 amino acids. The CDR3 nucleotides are TGTGCCAGCAGTTTTGGGGGGGCTAAGCCCCAGCATTTT. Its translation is CASSFGGAKPQHF.

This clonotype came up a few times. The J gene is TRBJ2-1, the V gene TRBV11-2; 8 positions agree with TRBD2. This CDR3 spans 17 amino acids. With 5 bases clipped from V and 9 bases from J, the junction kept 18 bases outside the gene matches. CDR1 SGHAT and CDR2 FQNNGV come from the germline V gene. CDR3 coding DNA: TGTGCCAGCAGCGCACCACCAAGGACTAGCAACGGTGGTGAGCAGTTCTTC. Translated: CASSAPPRTSNGGEQFF.

As DNA, the CDR3 is TGTGCCAGCAGCCCGATTACAGGGACCACCGGGGAGCTGTTTTTT. As protein: CASSPITGTTGELFF. The chain carries TRBV11-3 and TRBJ2-2; TRBD1 is a possible D gene (6 bases). Trimming shortened V by 5 bases and J by 4 bases, and 14 bases separated the two germline ends. CDR1 and CDR2 from the germline V gene are SGHNT and YENEEA. The CDR3 runs to 15 residues.

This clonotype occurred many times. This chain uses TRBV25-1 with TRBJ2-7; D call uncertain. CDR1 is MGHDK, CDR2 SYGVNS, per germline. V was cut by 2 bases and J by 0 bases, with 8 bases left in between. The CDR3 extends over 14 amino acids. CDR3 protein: CASSEPDASYEQYF. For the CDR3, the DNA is TGTGCCAGCAGTGAACCGGACGCCTCCTACGAGCAGTACTTC.

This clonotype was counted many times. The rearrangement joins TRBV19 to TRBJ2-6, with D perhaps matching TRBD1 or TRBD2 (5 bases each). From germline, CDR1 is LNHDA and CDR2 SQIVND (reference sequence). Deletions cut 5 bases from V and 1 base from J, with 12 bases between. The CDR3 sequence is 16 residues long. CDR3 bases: TGTGCCAGTAGTCCTGGGGGAAGGTCTGGGGCCAACGTCCTGACTTTC. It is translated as CASSPGGRSGANVLTF.

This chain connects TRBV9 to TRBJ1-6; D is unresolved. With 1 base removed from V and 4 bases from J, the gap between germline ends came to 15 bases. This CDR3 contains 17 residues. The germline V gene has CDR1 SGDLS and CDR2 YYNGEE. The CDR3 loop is CASSVRGLPDYNSPLHF. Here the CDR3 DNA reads TGTGCCAGCAGCGTACGTGGTTTACCCGATTATAATTCACCCCTCCACTTT.